Listed below are T cell receptor beta chains from one sample, sequenced in a study of cytomegalovirus exposure and HLA in healthy donors. Profiling relied on immunoSEQ multiplex PCR, and the TCRdb table lists in-frame clones only, not all of them. The profile shows tens of thousands of clones, around 64% of them singletons. The sequenced material came from PBMCs. These receptors all stem from a man aged 40-49 years in good health and CMV-seropositive. The CDR3 runs from the conserved cysteine through the conserved F or W. D genes are given only for firm matches. Not all rows give a size; the values are once, few, many and, for expanded clones, a class.

clone_size | j_call | d_call | v_call | cdr3_nt | cdr3_aa
NA | TRBJ2-2 | TRBD1 | TRBV2 | TGTGCCAGCAGCCCGGAGGCAGGGGGCATCCCGTTGAACACCGGGGAGCTGTTTTTT | CASSPEAGGIPLNTGELFF
NA | TRBJ2-3 | TRBD2 | TRBV6-1 | TGTGCCAGCGCGCCACTAGCGGGGGAAAAAGATACGCAGTATTTT | CASAPLAGEKDTQYF
NA | TRBJ2-2 | NA | TRBV7-9 | TGTGCCAGCAGCTGGCCGCGGGACGGCTCGAACACCGGGGAGCTGTTTTTT | CASSWPRDGSNTGELFF
NA | TRBJ1-2 | TRBD1 | TRBV10-3 | TGTGCCATCAGTGAGCCCGACAGGGGGCCTAACTATGGCTACACCTTC | CAISEPDRGPNYGYTF
medium-sized | TRBJ1-1 | NA | TRBV19 | TGTGCCAGTAGTATAGATTCGGTGAACACTGAAGCTTTCTTT | CASSIDSVNTEAFF
NA | TRBJ1-6 | TRBD1 | TRBV2 | TGTGCCAGCAGAGGACAGGGGGATACAAATTCACCCCTCCACTTT | CASRGQGDTNSPLHF
NA | TRBJ2-7 | TRBD1 | TRBV18 | TGTGCCAGCTCACGAGGGACAGGGAGCACCCACGAGCAGTACTTC | CASSRGTGSTHEQYF
NA | TRBJ2-5 | TRBD1 | TRBV4-2 | TGTGCCAGCAGCCAATCTGCCGGGACAGGGGGGGAGACCCAGTACTTC | CASSQSAGTGGETQYF
NA | TRBJ2-7 | NA | TRBV30 | TGTGCCTGGGACCAGGGAGGCCCCTACGAGCAGTACTTC | CAWDQGGPYEQYF
NA | TRBJ2-2 | NA | TRBV7-2 | TGTGCCAGCAGCCGCCAGGGGAGCGCGAACACCGGGGAGCTGTTTTTT | CASSRQGSANTGELFF
NA | TRBJ2-1 | NA | TRBV10-1 | TGCGCCAGCAGTGAGTCCCTAGCCTACAATGAGCAGTTCTTC | CASSESLAYNEQFF
NA | TRBJ2-5 | TRBD2 | TRBV7-3 | TGTGCCAGCAGCCCCGGACTAGCGGGAGGGGAGACCCAGTACTTC | CASSPGLAGGETQYF
few | TRBJ1-3 | TRBD1 | TRBV4-1 | TGCGCCAGCAGCCTTGGGACAGCTTCTGGAAACACCATATATTTT | CASSLGTASGNTIYF
NA | TRBJ2-1 | NA | TRBV6-6 | TGTGCCAGCAGTTACTCGAACAGGGTTAGCGATGAGCAGTTCTTC | CASSYSNRVSDEQFF
NA | TRBJ2-7 | TRBD1 | TRBV29-1 | TGCAGCGTTTCAGGGGGACACGAGCAGTACTTC | CSVSGGHEQYF
NA | TRBJ2-7 | NA | TRBV5-1 | TGCGCCAGCAGCAAGCAGGCGAACGAGCAGTACTTC | CASSKQANEQYF
NA | TRBJ2-7 | TRBD2 | TRBV4-1 | TGCGCCAGCAGCCAAGTACTAGCGGGGGCCTACGAGCAGTACTTC | CASSQVLAGAYEQYF
NA | TRBJ1-5 | NA | TRBV7-2 | TGTGCCAGCAGCTTAGGTGGCGCAGGGCATCAGCCCCAGCATTTT | CASSLGGAGHQPQHF
few | TRBJ2-3 | TRBD1 | TRBV25-1 | TGTGCCAGCAGTGTTGGGACAGGGACCACAGATACGCAGTATTTT | CASSVGTGTTDTQYF
NA | TRBJ2-1 | TRBD2 | TRBV5-6 | TGTGCCAGCAGCTTGGGACTAGCGGGGAATGAGCAGTTCTTC | CASSLGLAGNEQFF
NA | TRBJ2-7 | NA | TRBV30 | TGTGCCTGGAGCCTCAGGGGCATCTACGAGCAGTACTTC | CAWSLRGIYEQYF
once | TRBJ2-5 | TRBD1 | TRBV2 | TGTGCCAGCACGACGGTCCCAGGGCAGGGGGAGCAGTACTTC | CASTTVPGQGEQYF
NA | TRBJ1-2 | NA | TRBV4-2 | TGTGCCAGCAGCCAAGATTCGCGCCGGGGGGTTGGCTACACCTTC | CASSQDSRRGVGYTF
NA | TRBJ2-3 | TRBD2 | TRBV28 | TGTGCCAGCAGTTTAACTAGCGGGGTTGATACGCAGTATTTT | CASSLTSGVDTQYF
NA | TRBJ1-1 | NA | TRBV30 | TGTGCCTTCCTCCACACAGATCTTGCGGCTTTCTTT | CAFLHTDLAAFF
few | TRBJ2-3 | TRBD2 | TRBV2 | TGTGCCAGCAGTGCGGGGTTCGGGACTAGCGGGGGGATCGCAGATACGCAGTATTTT | CASSAGFGTSGGIADTQYF
NA | TRBJ1-1 | NA | TRBV7-9 | TGTGCCTACGCCCCGGCCACTGCTAAGGGGGCTTTCTTT | CAYAPATAKGAFF
NA | TRBJ2-3 | TRBD2 | TRBV28 | TGTGCCAGCAGTTCACTAGCGGGGGGATCAGATACGCAGTATTTT | CASSSLAGGSDTQYF
NA | TRBJ1-2 | NA | TRBV5-8 | TGTGCCAGCAGCCTGAGACAGAATTCTCTCTATGGCTACACCTTC | CASSLRQNSLYGYTF
NA | TRBJ2-4 | TRBD2 | TRBV28 | TGTGCCAGCAGATCGGGGGGGGTCAAAAACATTCAGTACTTC | CASRSGGVKNIQYF
NA | TRBJ1-5 | NA | TRBV5-1 | TGCGCCAGCAGGACAGTCAATCAGCCCCAGCATTTT | CASRTVNQPQHF
NA | TRBJ2-7 | NA | TRBV5-4 | TGTGCCAGCAGCGAGAGGGGGGGCAGCTCCTACGAGCAGTACTTC | CASSERGGSSYEQYF
NA | TRBJ1-2 | TRBD1 | TRBV2 | TGTGCCAGCAGTGGACAGGGACTCTATGGCTACACCTTC | CASSGQGLYGYTF
NA | TRBJ1-6 | TRBD1 | TRBV30 | TGTGCCTTCACGGGACAGTTTTTGGCCCTCCACTTT | CAFTGQFLALHF
NA | TRBJ1-6 | NA | TRBV4-1 | TGCGCCAGCAGCCAGACGGAGGGGACCGAAAATTCACCCCTCCACTTT | CASSQTEGTENSPLHF
NA | TRBJ2-3 | TRBD1 | TRBV5-6 | TGTGCCAGCAGCTTGGCCATTGGGACAGGGTCACCAGATACGCAGTATTTT | CASSLAIGTGSPDTQYF
NA | TRBJ1-5 | NA | TRBV6-1 | TGTGCCAGCAGTGAACTGGTGACATATAGCAATCAGCCCCAGCATTTT | CASSELVTYSNQPQHF
few | TRBJ1-5 | NA | TRBV4-1 | TGCGCCAGCAGCCAAGAGCGGGGGGGGGCTCAGCCCCAGCATTTT | CASSQERGGAQPQHF
NA | TRBJ1-4 | NA | TRBV29-1 | TGCAGCGCTGGGGGGGACTCTAATGAAAAACTGTTTTTT | CSAGGDSNEKLFF
NA | TRBJ2-2 | TRBD2 | TRBV5-1 | TGCGCCAGCAACCCCGGGGGGTACACCGGGGAGCTGTTTTTT | CASNPGGYTGELFF
few | TRBJ1-4 | NA | TRBV5-6 | TGTGCCAGCAGCCTCGAGGGCAGAGCTAATGAAAAACTGTTTTTT | CASSLEGRANEKLFF
NA | TRBJ1-6 | TRBD1 | TRBV2 | TGTGCCAGCAGTCCTGGACAGGCGAGCTCACCCCTCCACTTT | CASSPGQASSPLHF
NA | TRBJ1-2 | NA | TRBV30 | TGTGCCTGGAGGCGCCAGGGTGGCTATGGCTACACCTTC | CAWRRQGGYGYTF